These 10 T cell receptor beta chains originate from one sample sequenced in a study of Graves' ophthalmopathy and Graves' hyperthyroidism. RNA transcripts provided the template for amplifying TCR beta CDR3 regions. Scientists carried out first-round RT-PCR using HTBI primers and then a second-round multiplex PCR. Each CDR3 protein is one row after TCRdb ran MiXCR on the multiplex PCR reads. The sample yields tens of thousands of distinct CDR3 sequences, almost 50% seen once. The sequencing input was peripheral blood. The receptor set was obtained from an adult woman with stable Graves' hyperthyroidism.

This clonotype was seen a handful of times. This sequence joins TRBV2 and TRBJ2-1; 7 nucleotides align to TRBD2. Germline V gene data show CDR1 as SNHLY and CDR2 as FYNNEI. The CDR3 sequence is 14 residues long. The CDR3 here is CARGHGRLDNEQFF. In nucleotides, the CDR3 is TGTGCTAGGGGTCACGGGAGGCTGGACAATGAGCAGTTCTTC.

Note on this clonotype: A read error may account for a junction end that differs from germline. This chain uses TRBV7-6 with TRBJ2-7, with D possibly TRBD2 on 5 matching bases. Germline V lookup: CDR1 SGHVS, CDR2 FNYEAQ. The CDR3 loop spans 11 amino acids. The CDR3 region is CGSSLGGGQYF. The CDR3 DNA reads as TGTGGCAGCAGCCTTGGAGGCGGGCAGTACTTC.

The CDR3 here is CASTYPGLQDRHNSPLHF. The CDR3 DNA is TGTGCCAGCACCTATCCGGGGTTACAGGACAGACATAATTCACCCCTCCACTTT. The J gene is TRBJ1-6, the V gene TRBV11-3; possible D gene TRBD1, 6 bases. The CDR3 runs to 18 residues. V was trimmed by 7 bases and J by 5 bases, leaving 24 bases between them. The germline V gene has CDR1 SGHNT and CDR2 YENEEA.

This clonotype is medium-sized by share. The chain carries TRBV7-3 and TRBJ2-2; D possibly corresponds to TRBD2 (5 bases). Germline loops: CDR1 SGHTA, CDR2 FQGTGA. The V end lost 2 bases, the J end lost 7 bases, and 11 bases lay between the germline ends. The CDR3 has 14 residues. The CDR3 sequence is CASSLGSSSGELFF. For the CDR3, the DNA is TGTGCCAGCAGCTTAGGGAGTTCCAGCGGGGAGCTGTTTTTT.

This clonotype was seen at least ten times. A much larger clone lies one base from this, so it may be a read error. The chain couples TRBV28 to TRBJ2-7, with D tentatively TRBD2 (6 bases). The germline gives CDR1 MDHEN, CDR2 SYDVKM. Deletions cut 3 bases from V and 6 bases from J, with 15 bases between. The CDR3 consists of 14 residues. The CDR3 DNA follows: TGTGCCAGCAGTTTCACCGGGAGTGCCCTCGAGCAGTACTTC. Translated: CASSFTGSALEQYF.

At least ten counts were recorded for this clonotype. One end of the junction varies from germline; a read error may be responsible. The genes are TRBV20-1 and TRBJ2-1; D not resolved. Germline-derived CDR1 and CDR2 are DFQATT and SNEGSKA (reference sequence). The CDR3 is 13 amino acids. In DNA, the CDR3 is TGCAGTGCTAGCTACTCCCCCGACAATGAGCAGCTCTTC. The encoded protein is CSASYSPDNEQLF.

On this clonotype itself: Just one base apart from a much larger clone, this may be a read error. This chain uses TRBV28 with TRBJ2-4; TRBD1 matches 10 bases. Germline V CDR1 and CDR2: MDHEN, SYDVKM. The CDR3 is 14 amino acids. CDR3 loop: CASSSRTGGDMQYF. The DNA for the CDR3 is TGTGCCAGCAGTTCTAGGACAGGGGGGGACATGCAGTACTTC.

This clonotype is labeled medium-sized. V gene TRBV12-3 or TRBV12-4 combines with J gene TRBJ2-1; D uncertain. Trimming pared 3 bases from V and 7 bases from J, leaving 4 bases between. The CDR3 length is 11 residues. The CDR3 DNA sequence: TGTGCCAGCAGTTTTCTTAATGAGCAGTTCTTC. This codes for CASSFLNEQFF.

This clonotype was seen ten or more times. The V and J genes are TRBV5-6 and TRBJ1-5, with 8 bases matching TRBD1. Trimming removed 2 bases from V and 5 bases from J; junction bases left unmatched: 3. The CDR3 has 14 residues. The germline V gene encodes CDR1 SGHDT and CDR2 YYEEEE. For the CDR3, the DNA is TGTGCCAGCAGCTTCGGACAGGGCGATCAGCCCCAGCATTTT. Its protein is CASSFGQGDQPQHF.

J is TRBJ2-7 and V is TRBV6-4; 7 bases match TRBD1. The germline CDR1 and CDR2 sequences are MRHNA and SNTAGT. The CDR3 has 15 residues. The V segment lost 3 bases and the J segment 3 bases; nucleotides outside the gene matches: 8. The CDR3 DNA is TGTGCCAGCAGTGAGTCGGACAGGCTCCGCTACGAGCAGTACGTC. It codes for CASSESDRLRYEQYV.